At least ten counts were recorded for the clone carrying this T cell receptor beta chain. What it binds is unknown. These data are taken from a study of neurological immune-mediated disorders. As for the study in general: The roughly 35 multiple sclerosis patients comprised around 31 that were relapsing-remitting and 3 that were secondary progressive. The study's findings and limits: One cluster of related CDR3 sequences contained, by phylogenetic grouping, the repertoires of 18 of 34 multiple sclerosis patients and formed a possible signature. No CDR3 amino acid sequences recurred among expanded clones across subjects, suggesting private repertoires in all groups.

TCRdb analysed the 5' RACE reads with MiXCR anew, one entry per CDR3 protein. The repertoire holds around 66,000 distinct CDR3 sequences, with approximately 5% as singletons. Germline CDR1 and CDR2: MNHEY and SVGAGI. Trimming removed 6 bases from V and 5 bases from J; junction bases left unmatched: 5. This CDR3 has 14 residues. V is TRBV6-5 and J is TRBJ2-1, with 9 bases aligning to TRBD2. This TCR was sampled from a woman between 70 and 85 years old with multiple sclerosis. Sequenced input: PBMCs. The CDR3 bases are TGTGCCAGCAGGAGGACTAGCGATGACAATGAGCAGTTCTTC. It encodes CASRRTSDDNEQFF.